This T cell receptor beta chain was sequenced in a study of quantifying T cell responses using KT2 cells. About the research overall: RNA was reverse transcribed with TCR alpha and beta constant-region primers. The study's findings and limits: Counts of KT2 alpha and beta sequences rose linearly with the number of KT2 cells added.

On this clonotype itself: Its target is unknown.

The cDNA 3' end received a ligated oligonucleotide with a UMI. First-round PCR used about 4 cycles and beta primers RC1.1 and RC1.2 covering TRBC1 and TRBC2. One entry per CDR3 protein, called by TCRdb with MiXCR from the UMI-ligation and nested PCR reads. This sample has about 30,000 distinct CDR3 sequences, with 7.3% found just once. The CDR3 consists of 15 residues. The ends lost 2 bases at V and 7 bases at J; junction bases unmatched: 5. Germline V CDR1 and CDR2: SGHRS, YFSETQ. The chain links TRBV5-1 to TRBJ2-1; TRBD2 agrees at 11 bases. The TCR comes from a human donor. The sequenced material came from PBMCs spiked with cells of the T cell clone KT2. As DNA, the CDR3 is TGCGCCAGCAGCTTACTAGCGGGAGCCGATAATGAGCAGTTCTTC. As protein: CASSLLAGADNEQFF.